This T cell receptor beta chain was sequenced in a study of T cell responses to AZD1222 COVID-19 vaccine. The assay was immunoSEQ multiplex PCR, and TCRdb's table has in-frame clones only and misses some. The sample lists 150,000 to 250,000 clones; approximately 93% were seen once. V shed 4 bases and J shed 0 bases, with 12 bases lying between them. This CDR3 is 15 amino acids long. Germline assignment: CDR1 MNHEY and CDR2 SVGAGI. This clone was seen a single time. V usage is TRBV6-5 and J usage is TRBJ1-1; D remains unclear. This receptor was identified in an adult who received the AZD1222 COVID-19 vaccine. This specimen consisted of peripheral blood, obtained 28 days after the second AZD1222 dose. DNA for the CDR3: TGTGCCAGCAGTTTTTCCCAGGCACTGAACACTGAAGCTTTCTTT. Amino acid sequence: CASSFSQALNTEAFF.